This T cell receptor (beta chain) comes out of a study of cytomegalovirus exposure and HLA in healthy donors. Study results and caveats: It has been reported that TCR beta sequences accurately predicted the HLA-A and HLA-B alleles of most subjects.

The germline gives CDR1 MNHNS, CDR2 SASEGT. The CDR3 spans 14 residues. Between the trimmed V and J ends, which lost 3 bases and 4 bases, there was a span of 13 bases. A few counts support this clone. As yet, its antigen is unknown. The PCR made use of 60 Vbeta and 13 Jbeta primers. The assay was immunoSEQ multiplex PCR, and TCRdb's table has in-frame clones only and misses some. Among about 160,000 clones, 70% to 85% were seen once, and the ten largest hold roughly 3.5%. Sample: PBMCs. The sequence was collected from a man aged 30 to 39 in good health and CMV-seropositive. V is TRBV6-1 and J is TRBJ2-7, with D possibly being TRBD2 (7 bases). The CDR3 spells CASSEEGGGYEQYF. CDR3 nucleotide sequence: TGTGCCAGCAGTGAGGAGGGAGGGGGGTACGAGCAGTACTTC.